This TCR beta chain is from a study of identical twins. The donors were all healthy and Caucasian. TCRdb fed the 5' RACE reads into MiXCR, producing one record per CDR3 protein. The table includes some 240,000 distinct CDR3 sequences, about 9% detected once. Broader study findings: The degree of excess twin sharing was weaker in beta out-of-frame sequences. Fewer insertions marked abundant cord blood beta clonotypes; young adult naive trended weakly, memory not at all.

With 9 bases clipped from V and 4 bases from J, the junction kept 6 bases outside the gene matches. CDR3 length: 14 amino acids. The germline V gene encodes CDR1 MDHEN and CDR2 SYDVKM. This clonotype appeared many times. Its antigen is not known. The data were also submitted as part of a second study, on yellow fever vaccine responses in identical twins.

The V call is TRBV28, the J call TRBJ2-1; 10 nucleotides align to TRBD2. Sequenced material: CD8+ T cells sorted from blood. The sequence was obtained from a woman younger than 30 in good health. In DNA, the CDR3 is TGTGCCAGTGCTGTAGCGGGGGGATACAATGAGCAGTTCTTC. Translating gives CASAVAGGYNEQFF.